Below, 26 T cell receptor beta chains from the same sample are listed, as sequenced in a study of cytomegalovirus exposure and HLA in healthy donors. A multiplex PCR was run with 60 Vbeta primers and 13 Jbeta primers. Some clones are missing from TCRdb's copy, which holds only in-frame ones; the method was immunoSEQ multiplex PCR. The table records around 150,000 clones, approximately 80% of them present only once. Sequenced: PBMCs. The receptor source for this set is a man younger than 45 in good health and CMV-seronegative.

This clone turned up a few times. The rearrangement uses TRBV5-6 and TRBJ2-1; TRBD2 might be the D (5 bases). The CDR3 sequence is 13 residues long. Germline-derived CDR1 and CDR2 are SGHDT and YYEEEE. Deletions cut 2 bases from V and 12 bases from J, with 15 bases between. In nucleotides, the CDR3 is TGTGCCAGCAGCTTAGTAGAAACTAGGTGGCAGTTCTTC. Encoded protein: CASSLVETRWQFF.

The V gene is TRBV18, the J gene TRBJ2-7, with D possibly being TRBD1 (6 bases). CDR3 size: 12 residues. Germline CDR1 and CDR2: KGHSH and LQKENI. Trimming pared 4 bases from V and 13 bases from J, leaving 17 bases between. The CDR3 loop is CASSRDTQHGYF. CDR3 in DNA: TGTGCCAGCTCACGGGACACCCAGCACGGTTACTTC.

The gene calls are TRBV6-6 and TRBJ2-3; the match to TRBD2 covers 14 bases. The CDR3 runs to 16 residues. J gave up 4 bases and V 2 bases, and 2 bases lay outside the gene matches. Germline-derived CDR1 and CDR2 are MNHNY and SVGAGI (reference sequence). The CDR3 region has the DNA TGTGCCAGCAGTTACAGACTAGCGGGGGGGGCAGATACGCAGTATTTT. Its protein product is CASSYRLAGGADTQYF.

J is TRBJ2-5 and V is TRBV23-1; 8 positions match TRBD1. The end of the DNA fits TRBJ2-7 better, so the J call may be wrong. TRBV23-1 is marked as an open reading frame, function uncertain. This CDR3 comprises 19 residues. CDR3 in DNA: TGCGCCAGCAGTCAATCGACAGGGGCTAGATTCGAGCGCTCCTACGAGCAGTACTTC. Translated: CASSQSTGARFERSYEQYF.

The genes are TRBV9 and TRBJ1-5, with D possibly being TRBD1 (5 bases). V lost 0 bases to trimming and J lost 4 bases, with 8 bases between them. The length of the CDR3 is 14 residues. CDR1 and CDR2 from the germline V gene are SGDLS and YYNGEE. CDR3 coding DNA: TGTGCCAGCAGCGTAGGGGACTTTAATCAGCCCCAGCATTTT. Translated: CASSVGDFNQPQHF.

V gene TRBV18 combines with J gene TRBJ2-1, with 7 bases matching TRBD2. V lost 6 bases to trimming and J lost 4 bases; unmatched junction nucleotides: 9. The CDR3 has 15 residues. Per the germline V gene, CDR1 is KGHSH and CDR2 is LQKENI. CDR3 in DNA: TGTGCCAGCTCTCGTTATGGGGAGGGGTACAATGAGCAGTTCTTC. Amino acid sequence: CASSRYGEGYNEQFF.

The chain joins TRBV13 to TRBJ2-3; a possible D gene is TRBD1 (5 bases). Germline lookup yields CDR1 PRHDT and CDR2 FYEKMQ (reference sequence). V was clipped by 2 bases and J by 7 bases, with 16 bases between them. The CDR3 length is 15 residues. CDR3 in DNA: TGTGCCAGCAGCTTACAAATTGGGGCCCCGAATACGCAGTATTTT. It yields the protein CASSLQIGAPNTQYF.

The genes are TRBV30 and TRBJ1-2, with D perhaps TRBD1 (6 bases). From germline, CDR1 is GTSNPN and CDR2 SVGIG (reference sequence). V dropped 6 bases and J dropped 8 bases, with 10 bases sitting between them. This CDR3 is built from 10 residues. CDR3 sequence (DNA): TGTGCCTGTTACAGGGCGGGCTACACCTTC. Its translation is CACYRAGYTF.

The chain is built from TRBV28 and TRBJ1-4; D perhaps matches TRBD1 (6 bases). The ends were cut back, 6 bases at V and 3 bases at J, with 14 bases in the middle. CDR3 size: 15 residues. Germline CDR1 MDHEN, CDR2 SYDVKM. The CDR3, as DNA: TGTGCCAGCAGCGCCCCGGACAGCTCTAATGAAAAACTGTTTTTT. Protein: CASSAPDSSNEKLFF.

This chain connects TRBV4-2 to TRBJ1-4, with D perhaps TRBD1 (5 bases). The CDR3 has 16 residues. Trimming took off 1 base at V and 8 bases at J, with 17 bases between the two ends. From germline, CDR1 is LGHNA and CDR2 YNFKEQ. CDR3 nucleotide sequence: TGTGCCAGCAGCCAAGTTAGCGGACATAGCGTGGAAAAACTGTTTTTT. As protein: CASSQVSGHSVEKLFF.

The V and J genes are TRBV28 and TRBJ2-4, with 10 bases fitting TRBD1. Germline trimming cut 6 bases from V and 7 bases from J; bases unmatched to any gene: 6. This CDR3 is built from 14 residues. The germline V gene has CDR1 MDHEN and CDR2 SYDVKM. As DNA, the CDR3 is TGTGCCAGCAGGCTGACAGGGGGCTTCAACATTCAGTACTTC. It encodes CASRLTGGFNIQYF.

V and J are TRBV11-3 and TRBJ2-3, with D possibly TRBD1 on 6 matching bases. CDR3 length: 16 amino acids. CDR1 is SGHNT and CDR2 is YENEEA in the germline V gene. V was cut by 1 base and J by 0 bases, with 11 bases left in between. Here the CDR3 DNA reads TGTGCCAGCAGCTTAGGCCGGGACATTAGCACAGATACGCAGTATTTT. Amino acid sequence: CASSLGRDISTDTQYF.

This clone was found many times. CDR3 DNA sequence: TGCGCCAGCAGCCTGGGACTAGCGGAGTCCTACGAGCAGTACTTC. As protein: CASSLGLAESYEQYF. The chain recombines TRBV5-1 with TRBJ2-7; 11 bases align to TRBD2. The germline V gene encodes CDR1 SGHRS and CDR2 YFSETQ. The CDR3 extends over 15 amino acids. V dropped 4 bases and J dropped 1; count of bases not matched to a gene: 4.

The chain is built from TRBV6-4 and TRBJ2-1; no reliable D call. V dropped 6 bases and J dropped 4 bases, with 10 bases sitting between them. In germline, CDR1 is MRHNA, CDR2 SNTAGT. CDR3 length equals 13 residues. The CDR3 region has the DNA TGTGCCAGCAGCCACGACACATACAATGAGCAGTTCTTC. This encodes CASSHDTYNEQFF.

The V call is TRBV14, the J call TRBJ2-1; possibly TRBD2 for D (5 bases). Trimming took off 2 bases at V and 8 bases at J, with 13 bases between the two ends. The V gene's germline CDR1 is SGHDN and CDR2 FVKESK. The CDR3 runs to 14 residues. CDR3 amino acids: CASSQQLGWDEQFF. DNA of the CDR3: TGTGCCAGCAGCCAACAACTAGGGTGGGATGAGCAGTTCTTC.

The chain has TRBV7-9 and TRBJ2-7; possible D gene TRBD2, 6 bases. CDR1 and CDR2 from the germline V gene are SEHNR and FQNEAQ (reference sequence). Trimming took 1 base from V and 4 from J, leaving 20 bases between them. The CDR3 is made up of 17 amino acids. For the CDR3, the DNA is TGTGCCAGCAGCTTAGGGGCTGGCGAGCCCCTAGCGTACGAGCAGTACTTC. Residues: CASSLGAGEPLAYEQYF. The variable domain in full, completed from reference TRBV7-9 and TRBJ2-7, reads DTGVSQNPRHKITKRGQNVTFRCDPISEHNRLYWYRQTLGQGPEFLTYFQNEAQLEKSRLLSDRFSAERPKGSFSTLEIQRTEQGDSAMYLCASSLGAGEPLAYEQYFGPGTRLTVT.

This rearrangement joins TRBV14 to TRBJ2-5; D is unresolved. Germline assignment: CDR1 SGHDN and CDR2 FVKESK. The germline V and J ends were trimmed by 0 bases and 6 bases, with 11 bases remaining between them. This CDR3 has 14 amino acids. The CDR3 here is CASSQELGAKTQYF. CDR3 nucleotides: TGTGCCAGCAGCCAAGAATTGGGCGCGAAGACCCAGTACTTC. The full variable domain, its missing parts supplied by reference TRBV14 and TRBJ2-5, is EAGVTQFPSHSVIEKGQTVTLRCDPISGHDNLYWYRRVMGKEIKFLLHFVKESKQDESGMPNNRFLAERTGGTYSTLKVQPAELEDSGVYFCASSQELGAKTQYFGPGTRLLVL.

V and J are TRBV5-1 and TRBJ1-5, with TRBD1 as a possible D gene (6 bases). V lost 2 bases, J lost 0 bases, and 9 bases lay in between. The germline CDR1 and CDR2 sequences are SGHRS and YFSETQ. The CDR3 covers 15 residues. This CDR3 is CASSLQGHSNQPQHF. In nucleotides, the CDR3 is TGCGCCAGCAGCTTACAGGGCCATAGCAATCAGCCCCAGCATTTT. Filled out from reference TRBV5-1 and TRBJ1-5, the complete variable domain reads KAGVTQTPRYLIKTRGQQVTLSCSPISGHRSVSWYQQTPGQGLQFLFEYFSETQRNKGNFPGRFSGRQFSNSRSEMNVSTLELGDSALYLCASSLQGHSNQPQHFGDGTRLSIL.

The gene calls are TRBV29-1 and TRBJ2-5; possibly TRBD1 for D (5 bases). The germline CDR1 and CDR2 sequences are SQVTM and ANQGSEA. V gave up 8 bases and J gave up 4 bases, with 14 bases separating them. The CDR3 runs 12 residues. CDR3 bases: TGCAGCCATCCAGGGCTCGGAGAGACCCAGTACTTC. Its protein product is CSHPGLGETQYF.

V usage is TRBV6-1 and J usage is TRBJ2-1, with 10 bases fitting TRBD2. This CDR3 comprises 18 residues. Germline V gives CDR1 MNHNS, CDR2 SASEGT. Unmatched junction bases numbered 15, after V lost 2 bases and J lost 8 bases. CDR3 sequence: CASSEPSGRALAPYEQFF. The CDR3 DNA is TGTGCCAGCAGTGAACCCAGCGGGAGGGCCTTGGCCCCCTATGAGCAGTTCTTC.

The chain combines TRBV28 with TRBJ2-7, with D possibly matching TRBD1 (8 bases). The CDR3 contains 15 residues. With 1 base removed from V and 2 bases from J, the gap between germline ends came to 12 bases. Germline lookup yields CDR1 MDHEN and CDR2 SYDVKM. The CDR3 region is CASSLYRGTTYEQYF. CDR3 nucleotides: TGTGCCAGCAGTTTATACAGGGGGACTACCTACGAGCAGTACTTC.

This clone was found once. CDR3 sequence reads: CASSEGGQQETQYF. CDR3 sequence (DNA): TGTGCCAGCAGTGAAGGAGGCCAGCAAGAGACCCAGTACTTC. The V gene is TRBV6-1, the J gene TRBJ2-5; D remains unclear. Germline values: CDR1 MNHNS, CDR2 SASEGT. There are 14 residues in the CDR3. V lost 1 base and J lost 2, with 8 bases in between.

The chain couples TRBV10-3 to TRBJ1-5, with D perhaps matching TRBD1 (6 bases). The V gene lost 11 bases and the J gene lost 8 bases, with 19 bases spanning the gap. Germline V gene data show CDR1 as ENHRY and CDR2 as SYGVKD. This CDR3 is built from 13 residues. The CDR3 DNA follows: TGTGCCTCTGGCGGACAGCTTTACGAGCCCCAGCATTTT. Residues: CASGGQLYEPQHF.

This clone was counted once. V gene TRBV2 combines with J gene TRBJ1-2; the D gene is possibly TRBD1 (6 bases). CDR1 and CDR2 from the germline V gene are SNHLY and FYNNEI. The germline V and J ends were trimmed by 3 bases and 7 bases, with 12 bases remaining between them. CDR3 size: 13 residues. For the CDR3, the DNA is TGTGCCAGCAGTGACTACAGGGCCATTGGCTACACCTTC. Its translation: CASSDYRAIGYTF.

The genes are TRBV5-5 and TRBJ2-5; 10 positions agree with TRBD1. V shed 0 bases, J shed 5 bases, and the junction held 4 bases outside the gene matches. Germline assignment: CDR1 SGHKS and CDR2 YYEKEE (reference sequence). There are 15 residues in the CDR3. Here the CDR3 DNA reads TGTGCCAGCAGCTTGGCGACAGGGGGCCTTGAGACCCAGTACTTC. Amino acids: CASSLATGGLETQYF.

The chain's CDR3 is CASSLSSVRTDTQYF. CDR3 DNA sequence: TGTGCCAGCAGCCTCTCTAGCGTACGCACAGATACGCAGTATTTT. The chain employs TRBV6-6 and TRBJ2-3; possibly TRBD2 for D (6 bases). Germline V gene data show CDR1 as MNHNY and CDR2 as SVGAGI (reference sequence). The CDR3 loop spans 15 amino acids. V lost 6 bases, J lost 1 base, and 14 bases lay in between.